Sequencing of this T cell receptor (beta chain) was carried out in a study of Ad26.COV2.S vaccination and SARS-CoV-2 variants. Turning to the study itself: Ad26.COV2.S arm of COV1001 included the donor.

Treatment here: around 19 received Ad26.COV2.S at low or high dose, single or two shots; several received placebo; per-sample allocation not given. It was on day 63 after the first vaccine or placebo injection that samples were taken. The CDR3 is 15 residues long. The germline V and J ends were trimmed by 3 bases and 4 bases, with 13 bases remaining between them. The germline V gene encodes CDR1 LNHDA and CDR2 SQIVND (reference sequence). The data were produced by immunoSEQ multiplex PCR, yet TCRdb's version contains in-frame clones alone and is incomplete. The sample records around 240,000 clones, approximately 87% being singletons.

The TCR sequence derives from a person aged 18-65 years who received the Ad26.COV2.S COVID-19 vaccine or a placebo. The rearrangement links TRBV19 to TRBJ1-5, with D unclear. Here the sequenced sample was peripheral blood, taken in a trial of Ad26.COV2.S vaccine versus placebo. The CDR3: CASSMPWAFNQPQHF. The CDR3 nucleotides read TGTGCCAGTAGTATGCCGTGGGCTTTTAATCAGCCCCAGCATTTT.